The T cell receptor (beta chain) described here comes from a study of T cells in Graves' hyperthyroidism and ophthalmopathy. Germline V gene sequence: CDR1 SGHTA, CDR2 FQGNSA. V was cut by 4 bases and J by 2 bases, with 17 bases left in between. The CDR3 has 16 amino acids. RNA transcripts gave rise to amplified TCR beta CDR3 regions. In the first-round RT-PCR of the TCR CDR3, the HTBI primer set was used. TCRdb used MiXCR to reprocess the multiplex PCR reads, holding one entry per CDR3 protein. The sample consists of around 720,000 distinct CDR3 sequences, roughly a third of them appearing once. As to this clonotype: A much larger clonotype is one base distant, so this may be a read error.

This chain joins TRBV7-2 and TRBJ2-5; D is ambiguous. The sequencing sample was made of blood. This sequence originates from a woman in her 40s with Graves' hyperthyroidism. Here the CDR3 reads CASSWVAAGAQETQYF. In DNA form, the CDR3 reads TGTGCCAGCAGCTGGGTCGCAGCCGGTGCTCAAGAGACCCAGTACTTC.